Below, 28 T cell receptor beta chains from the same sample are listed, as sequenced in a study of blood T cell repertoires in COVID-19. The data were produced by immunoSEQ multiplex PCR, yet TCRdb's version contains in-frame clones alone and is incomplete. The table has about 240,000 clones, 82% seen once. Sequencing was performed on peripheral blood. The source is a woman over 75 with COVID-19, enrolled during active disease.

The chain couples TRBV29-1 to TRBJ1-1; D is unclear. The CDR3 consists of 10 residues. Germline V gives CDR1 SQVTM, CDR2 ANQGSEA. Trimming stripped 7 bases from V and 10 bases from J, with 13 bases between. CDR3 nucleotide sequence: TGCAGCGCCGACGGGTCCCCAGCTTTCTTT. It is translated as CSADGSPAFF.

The CDR3 loop reads CASSLQGAINEQFF. The CDR3 coding sequence is TGCGCCAGCAGCCTGCAGGGGGCGATCAATGAGCAGTTCTTC. The V gene is TRBV5-1, the J gene TRBJ2-1, with TRBD1 matching over 8 bases. Looked up from germline, CDR1 is SGHRS and CDR2 is YFSETQ. With 4 bases clipped from V and 6 bases from J, the junction kept 6 bases outside the gene matches. This CDR3 has 14 residues.

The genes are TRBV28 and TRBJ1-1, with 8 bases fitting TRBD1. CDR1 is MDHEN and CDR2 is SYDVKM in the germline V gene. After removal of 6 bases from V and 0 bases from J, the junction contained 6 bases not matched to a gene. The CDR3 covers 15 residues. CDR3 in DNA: TGTGCCAGCAGCACTCCAGGGGGCTTGAACACTGAAGCTTTCTTT. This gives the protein CASSTPGGLNTEAFF. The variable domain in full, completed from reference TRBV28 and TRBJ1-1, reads DVKVTQSSRYLVKRTGEKVFLECVQDMDHENMFWYRQDPGLGLRLIYFSYDVKMKEKGDIPEGYSVSREKKERFSLILESASTNQTSMYLCASSTPGGLNTEAFFGQGTRLTVV.

The CDR3 DNA is TGTGCCAGCAGCCCGGACAGGGGGCGGGGGTATGGCTACACCTTC. Protein: CASSPDRGRGYGYTF. The chain carries TRBV6-6 and TRBJ1-2, with TRBD1 matching over 11 bases. Germline V gives CDR1 MNHNY, CDR2 SVGAGI (reference sequence). The V segment lost 6 bases and the J segment 5 bases; nucleotides outside the gene matches: 8. This CDR3 contains 15 residues.

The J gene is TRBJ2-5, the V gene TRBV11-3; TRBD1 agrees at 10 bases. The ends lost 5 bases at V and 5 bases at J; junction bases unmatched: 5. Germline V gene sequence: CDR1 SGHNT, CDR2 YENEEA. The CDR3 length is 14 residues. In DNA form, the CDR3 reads TGTGCCAGCAGCCGACAGGGGGCAACGGAGACCCAGTACTTC. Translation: CASSRQGATETQYF.

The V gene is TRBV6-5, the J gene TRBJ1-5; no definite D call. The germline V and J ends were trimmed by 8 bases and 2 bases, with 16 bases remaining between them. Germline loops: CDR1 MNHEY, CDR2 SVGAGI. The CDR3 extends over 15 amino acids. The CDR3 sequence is CASVRQEWGNQPQHF. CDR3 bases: TGTGCCAGCGTAAGACAAGAATGGGGCAATCAGCCCCAGCATTTT.

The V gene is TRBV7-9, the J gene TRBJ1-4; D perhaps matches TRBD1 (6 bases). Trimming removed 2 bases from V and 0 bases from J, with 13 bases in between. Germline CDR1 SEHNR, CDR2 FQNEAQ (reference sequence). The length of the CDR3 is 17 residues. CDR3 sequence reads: CASSLQGQNPTNEKLFF. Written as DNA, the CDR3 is TGTGCCAGCAGCTTACAGGGACAAAACCCAACTAATGAAAAACTGTTTTTT.

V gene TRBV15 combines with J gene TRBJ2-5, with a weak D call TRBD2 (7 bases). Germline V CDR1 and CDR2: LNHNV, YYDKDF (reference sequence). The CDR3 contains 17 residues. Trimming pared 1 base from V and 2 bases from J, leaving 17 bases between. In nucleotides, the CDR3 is TGTGCCACCAGCAGAGGGGGGGGGAGGGGGGATCAAGAGACCCAGTACTTC. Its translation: CATSRGGGRGDQETQYF.

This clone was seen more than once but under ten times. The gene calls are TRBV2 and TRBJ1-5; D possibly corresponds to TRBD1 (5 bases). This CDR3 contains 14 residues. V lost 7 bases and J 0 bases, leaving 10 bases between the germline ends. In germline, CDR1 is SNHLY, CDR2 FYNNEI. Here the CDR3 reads CASTRGDSNQPQHF. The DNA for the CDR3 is TGTGCCAGCACGCGGGGCGATAGCAATCAGCCCCAGCATTTT.

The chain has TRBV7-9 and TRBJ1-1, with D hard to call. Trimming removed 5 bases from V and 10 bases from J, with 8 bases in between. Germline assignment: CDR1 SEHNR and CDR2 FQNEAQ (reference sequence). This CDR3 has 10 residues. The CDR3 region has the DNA TGTGCCAGCAGCACACGGGGAGCTTTCTTT. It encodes CASSTRGAFF.

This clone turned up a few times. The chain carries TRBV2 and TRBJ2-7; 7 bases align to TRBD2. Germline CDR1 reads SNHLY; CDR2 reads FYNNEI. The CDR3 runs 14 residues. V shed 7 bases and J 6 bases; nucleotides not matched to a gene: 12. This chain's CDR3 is CASTRGVGGGEQYF. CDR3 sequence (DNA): TGTGCCAGCACCCGGGGTGTCGGCGGGGGCGAGCAGTACTTC. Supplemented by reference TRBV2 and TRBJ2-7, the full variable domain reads EPEVTQTPSHQVTQMGQEVILRCVPISNHLYFYWYRQILGQKVEFLVSFYNNEISEKSEIFDDQFSVERPDGSNFTLKIRSTKLEDSAMYFCASTRGVGGGEQYFGPGTRLTVT.

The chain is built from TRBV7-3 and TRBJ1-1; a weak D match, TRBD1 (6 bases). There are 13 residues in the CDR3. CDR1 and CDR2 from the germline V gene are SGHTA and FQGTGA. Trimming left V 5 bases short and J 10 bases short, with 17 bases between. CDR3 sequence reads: CASSRGNRETAFF. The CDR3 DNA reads TGTGCCAGCAGCCGGGGCAACAGGGAAACAGCTTTCTTT.

CDR3 coding DNA: TGTGCCAGCAGTTACTCGACAGGCAATCAGCCCCAGCATTTT. Its protein product is CASSYSTGNQPQHF. The J gene is TRBJ1-5, the V gene TRBV6-6; possibly TRBD1 for D (5 bases). Trimming took off 0 bases at V and 2 bases at J, with 5 bases between the two ends. Germline V gene sequence: CDR1 MNHNY, CDR2 SVGAGI (reference sequence). The CDR3 covers 14 residues.

The DNA for the CDR3 is TGCGCCAGCAGAACAGGGGGCGCAAACACTGAAGCTTTCTTT. Translated: CASRTGGANTEAFF. The V gene is TRBV5-1, the J gene TRBJ1-1; TRBD1 matches at 9 bases. Germline V lookup: CDR1 SGHRS, CDR2 YFSETQ. This CDR3 region has 14 residues. After removal of 5 bases from V and 2 bases from J, the junction contained 4 bases not matched to a gene.

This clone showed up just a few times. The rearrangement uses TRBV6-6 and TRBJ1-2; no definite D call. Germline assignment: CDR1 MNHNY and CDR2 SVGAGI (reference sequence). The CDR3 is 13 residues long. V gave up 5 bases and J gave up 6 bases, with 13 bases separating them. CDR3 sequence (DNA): TGTGCCAGCAGTCTTGAGGGCCAGGATGGCTACACCTTC. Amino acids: CASSLEGQDGYTF.

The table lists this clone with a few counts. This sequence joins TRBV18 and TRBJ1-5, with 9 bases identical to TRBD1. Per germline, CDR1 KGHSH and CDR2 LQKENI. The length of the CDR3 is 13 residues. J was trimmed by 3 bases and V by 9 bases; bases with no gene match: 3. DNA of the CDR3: TGTGCCAGTCGGACAGGGGCCAATCAGCCCCAGCATTTT. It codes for CASRTGANQPQHF. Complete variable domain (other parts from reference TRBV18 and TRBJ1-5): NAGVMQNPRHLVRRRGQEARLRCSPMKGHSHVYWYRQLPEEGLKFMVYLQKENIIDESGMPKERFSAEFPKEGPSILRIQQVVRGDSAAYFCASRTGANQPQHFGDGTRLSIL.

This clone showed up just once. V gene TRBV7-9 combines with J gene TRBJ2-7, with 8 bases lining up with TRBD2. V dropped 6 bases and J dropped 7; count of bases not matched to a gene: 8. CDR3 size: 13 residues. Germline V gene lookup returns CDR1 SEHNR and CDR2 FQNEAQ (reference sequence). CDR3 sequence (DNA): TGTGCCAGCAGTACTAGCGGCCCCCTGGAGCAGTACTTC. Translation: CASSTSGPLEQYF.

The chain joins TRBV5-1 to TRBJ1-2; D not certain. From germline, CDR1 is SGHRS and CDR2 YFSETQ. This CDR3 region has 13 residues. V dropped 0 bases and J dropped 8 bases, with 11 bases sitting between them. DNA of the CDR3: TGCGCCAGCAGCTTGGATCCGGTCGCCGGCTACACCTTC. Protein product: CASSLDPVAGYTF.

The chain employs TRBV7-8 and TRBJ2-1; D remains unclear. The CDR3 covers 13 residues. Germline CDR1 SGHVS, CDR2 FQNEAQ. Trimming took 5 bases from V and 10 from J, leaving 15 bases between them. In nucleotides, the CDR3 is TGTGCCAGCAGCCCCACTTCACGAAACGAGCAGTTCTTC. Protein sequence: CASSPTSRNEQFF.

CDR3 amino acids: CASSGTGQGTEAFF. DNA for the CDR3: TGCGCCAGCAGCGGAACGGGACAGGGGACTGAAGCTTTCTTT. The chain carries TRBV5-1 and TRBJ1-1; 10 nucleotides align to TRBD1. The CDR3 is 14 residues long. After removal of 4 bases from V and 5 bases from J, the junction contained 5 bases not matched to a gene. Germline loops: CDR1 SGHRS, CDR2 YFSETQ.

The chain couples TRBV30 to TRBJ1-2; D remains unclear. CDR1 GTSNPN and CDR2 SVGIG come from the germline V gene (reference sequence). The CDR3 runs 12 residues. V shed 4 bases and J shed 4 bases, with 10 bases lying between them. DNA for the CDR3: TGTGCCTGGAAGGGTGGAGGCTATGGCTACACCTTC. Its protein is CAWKGGGYGYTF.

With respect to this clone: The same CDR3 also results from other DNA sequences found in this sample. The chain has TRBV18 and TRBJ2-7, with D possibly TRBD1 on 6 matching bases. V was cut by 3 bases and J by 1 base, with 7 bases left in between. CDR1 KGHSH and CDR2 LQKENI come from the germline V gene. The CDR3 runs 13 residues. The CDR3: CASSPTGSYEQYF. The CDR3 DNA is TGTGCCAGCTCACCCACAGGGTCCTACGAGCAGTACTTC.

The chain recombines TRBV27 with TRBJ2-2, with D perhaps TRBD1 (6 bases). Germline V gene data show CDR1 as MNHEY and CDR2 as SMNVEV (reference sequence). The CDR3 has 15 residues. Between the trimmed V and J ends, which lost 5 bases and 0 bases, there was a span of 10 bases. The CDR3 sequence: CASSRGQTNTGELFF. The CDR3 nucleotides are TGTGCCAGCAGTCGAGGACAGACGAACACCGGGGAGCTGTTTTTT.

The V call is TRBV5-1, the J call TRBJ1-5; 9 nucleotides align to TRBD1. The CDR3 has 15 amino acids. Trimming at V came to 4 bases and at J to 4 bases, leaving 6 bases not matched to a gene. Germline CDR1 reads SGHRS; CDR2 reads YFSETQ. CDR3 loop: CASSVSGTGNQPQHF. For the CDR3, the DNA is TGCGCCAGCAGCGTATCCGGGACAGGGAATCAGCCCCAGCATTTT.

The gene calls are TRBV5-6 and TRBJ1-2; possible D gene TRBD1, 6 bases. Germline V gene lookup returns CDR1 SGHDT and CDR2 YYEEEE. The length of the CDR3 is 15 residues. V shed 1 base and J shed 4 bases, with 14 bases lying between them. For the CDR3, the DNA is TGTGCCAGCAGCTTGACGCACAGGGTTGGCTATGGCTACACCTTC. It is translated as CASSLTHRVGYGYTF.

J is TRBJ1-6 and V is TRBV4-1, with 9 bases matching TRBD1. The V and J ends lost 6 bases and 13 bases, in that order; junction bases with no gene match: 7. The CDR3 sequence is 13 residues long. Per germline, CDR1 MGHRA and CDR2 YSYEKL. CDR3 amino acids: CASRSGQGFPLHF. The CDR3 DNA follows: TGCGCCAGCAGGTCGGGACAGGGTTTCCCCCTCCACTTT.

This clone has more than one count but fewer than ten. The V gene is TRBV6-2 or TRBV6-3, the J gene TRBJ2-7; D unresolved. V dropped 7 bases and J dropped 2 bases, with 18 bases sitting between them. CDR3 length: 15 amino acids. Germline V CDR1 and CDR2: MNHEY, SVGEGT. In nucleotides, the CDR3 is TGTGCCAGCACCCCCCTCGGCGGTAGCACCTACGAGCAGTACTTC. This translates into CASTPLGGSTYEQYF.

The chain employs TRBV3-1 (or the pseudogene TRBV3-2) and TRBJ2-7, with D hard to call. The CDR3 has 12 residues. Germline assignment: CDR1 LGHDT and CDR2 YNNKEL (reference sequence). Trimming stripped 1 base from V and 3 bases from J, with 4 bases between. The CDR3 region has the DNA TGTGCCAGCAGCCAAGTCAACTACGAGCAGTACTTC. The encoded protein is CASSQVNYEQYF.